The sequence of this T cell receptor (beta chain) was determined in a study of CD8+CD57+ T cells in acquired aplastic anemia. About the research overall: The study obtained an average of around 2.9 ug of DNA from sorted CD4+ and CD8+ cells. Whole-study findings and limits: Sharing between patients and controls was observed for twenty-nine CD8+ CDR3 sequences. Significant differences in CD8+ Simpson's diversity were not observed between patients and controls.

This clonotype was observed a handful of times. Antigen specificity is unknown. CDR3 and TCR beta VDJ profiling relied on a genomic DNA template. MiXCR, run by TCRdb on the reads, gives a single entry per CDR3 protein. The sample shows roughly 180,000 distinct CDR3 sequences, 64% of them seen only once. The sample comprised sorted CD4+, CD8+, or CD8+CD57+ T cells (not recorded which) from PBMCs. The receptor's source is a human donor with severe aplastic anemia or a healthy control (not recorded which).

As DNA, the CDR3 is TGTGCCAGCAGTCTCTCGACAGGAGAAGGGCAGTTCTTC. Its translation is CASSLSTGEGQFF. The chain joins TRBV28 to TRBJ2-1, with D possibly being TRBD1 (6 bases). Germline V gene data show CDR1 as MDHEN and CDR2 as SYDVKM. Trimming stripped 5 bases from V and 12 bases from J, with 17 bases between. CDR3 length equals 13 residues.